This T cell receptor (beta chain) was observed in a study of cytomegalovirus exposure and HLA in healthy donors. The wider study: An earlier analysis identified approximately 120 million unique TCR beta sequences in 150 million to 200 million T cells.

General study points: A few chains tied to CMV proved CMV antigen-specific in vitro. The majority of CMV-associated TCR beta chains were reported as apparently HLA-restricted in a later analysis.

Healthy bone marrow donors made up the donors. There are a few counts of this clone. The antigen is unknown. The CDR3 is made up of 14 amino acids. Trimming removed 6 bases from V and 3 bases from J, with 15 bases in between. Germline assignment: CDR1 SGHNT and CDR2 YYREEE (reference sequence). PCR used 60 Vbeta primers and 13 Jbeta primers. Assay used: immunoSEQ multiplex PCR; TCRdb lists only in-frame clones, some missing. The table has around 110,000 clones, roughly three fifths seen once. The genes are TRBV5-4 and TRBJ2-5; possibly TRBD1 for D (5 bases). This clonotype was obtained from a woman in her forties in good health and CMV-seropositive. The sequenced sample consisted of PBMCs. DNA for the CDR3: TGTGCCAGCACCCATCGAGGACAAGAAGAGACCCAGTACTTC. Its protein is CASTHRGQEETQYF. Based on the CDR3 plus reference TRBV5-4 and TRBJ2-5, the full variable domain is ETGVTQSPTHLIKTRGQQVTLRCSSQSGHNTVSWYQQALGQGPQFIFQYYREEENGRGNFPPRFSGLQFPNYSSELNVNALELDDSALYLCASTHRGQEETQYFGPGTRLLVL.